This is a list of T cell receptor beta chains from one sample in a study of molecular identifiers for immune sequencing clone quantification. From the PCR reads, TCRdb called clonotypes with MiXCR, one entry per CDR3 protein. The sample has about 640,000 distinct CDR3 sequences; 15% to 20% are singletons. The sequencing input was naive CD8+ T cells from blood, with Jurkat cell RNA spiked in. These receptors were obtained from a human donor in good health. Some libraries in this study had Jurkat cell RNA spiked in. The CDR3 runs from the conserved cysteine through the conserved F or W. Each record gives: D gene, clone size, V gene, J gene, CDR3 protein, CDR3 DNA. D genes are given only for firm matches. For some rows the clone size is stated as once, few or many, or as a class when expanded; others skip it.

TRBD1	many	TRBV7-6	TRBJ2-1	CASSLGPRTGDEQFF	TGTGCCAGCAGCTTAGGGCCCAGGACAGGGGATGAGCAGTTCTTC
.	many	TRBV9	TRBJ2-3	CASSLGRYTDTQYF	TGTGCCAGCAGCCTAGGACGATACACAGATACGCAGTATTTT
.	many	TRBV6-5	TRBJ1-1	CASSYSNPGMEGAFF	TGTGCCAGCAGTTACTCGAATCCGGGGATGGAAGGAGCTTTCTTT
.	many	TRBV6-5	TRBJ1-1	CASSYSNGGGTEAFF	TGTGCCAGCAGTTACTCGAACGGGGGCGGCACTGAAGCTTTCTTT
.	.	TRBV9	TRBJ1-1	CASSAGGVNTEAFF	TGTGCCAGCAGCGCCGGAGGAGTGAACACTGAAGCTTTCTTT
.	many	TRBV14	TRBJ2-3	CASSSRDSKLTDTQYF	TGTGCCAGCAGCAGCCGGGACTCTAAGCTCACAGATACGCAGTATTTT
.	many	TRBV4-1	TRBJ2-5	CASSQTRAETQYF	TGCGCCAGCAGCCAGACCCGAGCGGAGACCCAGTACTTC
TRBD1	many	TRBV7-9	TRBJ2-5	CASSSAEDRGQETQYF	TGTGCCAGCAGCTCCGCAGAGGACAGGGGGCAAGAGACCCAGTACTTC
.	many	TRBV27	TRBJ2-5	CASAPAGLNRETQYF	TGTGCCAGCGCCCCCGCCGGGCTCAACAGGGAGACCCAGTACTTC
.	many	TRBV6-5	TRBJ2-1	CASSYKRTNNEQFF	TGTGCCAGCAGTTACAAGCGGACTAACAATGAGCAGTTCTTC
.	many	TRBV6-1	TRBJ2-2	CATSRQYTGELFF	TGTGCCACCTCCCGACAGTACACCGGGGAGCTGTTTTTT
TRBD1	many	TRBV29-1	TRBJ2-5	CSSWDREETQYF	TGCAGCTCCTGGGACAGGGAGGAGACCCAGTACTTC
.	.	TRBV7-9	TRBJ2-2	CASSFRGANTGELFF	TGTGCCAGCAGCTTTCGGGGAGCGAACACCGGGGAGCTGTTTTTT
TRBD2	few	TRBV15	TRBJ2-3	CATSREGEGSPPTDTQYF	TGTGCCACCAGCAGAGAAGGGGAGGGCTCCCCCCCCACAGATACGCAGTATTTT
TRBD2	many	TRBV4-3	TRBJ2-7	CASSQDETSGAYEQYF	TGCGCCAGCAGCCAAGATGAAACTAGCGGGGCCTACGAGCAGTACTTC
.	many	TRBV3-1	TRBJ1-1	CASSPAGGVTEAFF	TGTGCCAGCAGCCCAGCCGGGGGGGTCACTGAAGCTTTCTTT
.	many	TRBV29-1	TRBJ2-3	CSVEDPYTDTQYF	TGCAGCGTTGAAGATCCCTACACAGATACGCAGTATTTT
.	.	TRBV12-3/TRBV12-4	TRBJ2-1	CASSLGGAPYNEQFF	TGTGCCAGCAGTTTAGGGGGGGCCCCTTACAATGAGCAGTTCTTC
.	many	TRBV4-3	TRBJ2-1	CASSQEYSALYTEQFF	TGCGCCAGCAGCCAAGAGTATAGCGCCCTATACACTGAGCAGTTCTTC
.	many	TRBV30	TRBJ2-2	CAWSRNGELFF	TGTGCCTGGAGTCGGAACGGGGAGCTGTTTTTT
TRBD1	.	TRBV30	TRBJ2-7	CAWSATGSDEQYF	TGTGCCTGGAGCGCGACAGGGAGCGACGAGCAGTACTTC
.	few	TRBV4-2	TRBJ2-7	CASSQELFLSTESSYEQYF	TGTGCCAGCAGCCAAGAATTATTCCTTTCGACTGAGAGCTCCTACGAGCAGTACTTC
.	many	TRBV5-4	TRBJ1-4	CASSSTGYSEKLFF	TGTGCCAGCAGCTCCACAGGATACTCTGAAAAACTGTTTTTT
.	few	TRBV19	TRBJ2-5	CASSIGGSKETQYF	TGTGCCAGTAGTATCGGTGGCAGCAAAGAGACCCAGTACTTC
.	once	TRBV24-1	TRBJ2-3	CATSDLHGIRTDTQYF	TGTGCCACCAGTGATTTGCACGGCATCCGCACAGATACGCAGTATTTT
.	few	TRBV27	TRBJ2-7	CACSLFPVARPLEQYF	TGTGCCTGCAGTTTATTTCCCGTCGCCAGACCGCTGGAGCAGTACTTC
TRBD1	.	TRBV7-9	TRBJ2-7	CASSLDGTGATYEQYF	TGTGCCAGCAGCTTAGATGGGACAGGAGCCACCTACGAGCAGTACTTC
TRBD2	.	TRBV19	TRBJ2-1	CASSAQSSGTGEQSF	TGTGCCAGTAGCGCGCAGTCTAGCGGGACGGGGGAGCAGTCCTTC
.	many	TRBV28	TRBJ2-6	CASSLTLSGANVLTF	TGTGCCAGCAGTCTCACGCTCTCTGGGGCCAACGTCCTGACTTTC
.	many	TRBV5-1	TRBJ2-7	CASSLGDSGSYEQYF	TGCGCCAGCAGCTTGGGGGACAGCGGGTCCTACGAGCAGTACTTC
.	.	TRBV21-1	TRBJ2-3	CASKAGTSGTTDTQYF	TGTGCCAGCAAGGCTGGGACTAGCGGGACGACAGATACGCAGTATTTT
.	.	TRBV6-1	TRBJ1-6	CAGSEGDGNSPLHF	TGTGCCGGCAGTGAAGGGGACGGGAATTCACCCCTCCACTTT
TRBD1	many	TRBV30	TRBJ2-5	CAWSVGTGGMAQYF	TGTGCCTGGAGTGTGGGGACAGGGGGCATGGCCCAGTACTTC
TRBD1	many	TRBV2	TRBJ2-6	CASSGPGQGTGISSGANVLTF	TGTGCCAGCAGTGGACCAGGACAGGGGACCGGAATTAGCTCTGGGGCCAACGTCCTGACTTTC
TRBD2	many	TRBV6-8	TRBJ2-3	CASSQSSGGPFFTDTQYF	TGTGCCAGCAGTCAGTCCAGCGGGGGACCCTTCTTCACAGATACGCAGTATTTT
.	many	TRBV7-8	TRBJ2-3	CASSLRDGQTSTDTQYF	TGTGCCAGCAGCCTCCGGGACGGCCAAACTAGCACAGATACGCAGTATTTT
.	many	TRBV14	TRBJ2-7	CASSQDRGVGWPAAYEQYF	TGTGCCAGCAGCCAAGATAGGGGGGTCGGTTGGCCCGCGGCGTACGAGCAGTACTTC
TRBD1	many	TRBV29-1	TRBJ2-3	CSAGTGGRDTQYF	TGCAGCGCTGGGACAGGGGGTCGAGATACGCAGTATTTT
TRBD2	many	TRBV20-1	TRBJ2-3	CSAEVPSSGRTDTQYF	TGCAGTGCTGAAGTACCATCTAGCGGGAGGACAGATACGCAGTATTTT
.	.	TRBV20-1	TRBJ1-1	CSAREDRAGAVLTEAFF	TGCAGTGCTAGAGAAGATAGGGCAGGGGCAGTTCTAACTGAAGCTTTCTTT
.	many	TRBV6-6	TRBJ2-7	CASNFLGRDEQYF	TGTGCCAGCAATTTCCTGGGCAGGGACGAGCAGTACTTC
.	many	TRBV7-9	TRBJ1-4	CASSSYPYTDYFNEKLFF	TGTGCCAGCAGCTCTTACCCCTATACTGACTACTTTAATGAAAAACTGTTTTTT
TRBD1	.	TRBV27	TRBJ1-2	CASSPLGQEGQGAYGYTF	TGTGCCAGCAGTCCGTTGGGACAGGAAGGTCAGGGGGCCTATGGCTACACCTTC
TRBD2	many	TRBV12-3/TRBV12-4	TRBJ2-3	CASKPTGGGPGDTQYF	TGTGCCAGCAAACCTACGGGCGGGGGGCCGGGGGATACGCAGTATTTT
TRBD2	.	TRBV27	TRBJ2-3	CASVGSGSWDTQYF	TGTGCCAGCGTCGGTAGCGGGAGTTGGGATACGCAGTATTTT
TRBD1	many	TRBV7-9	TRBJ2-7	CASSLLDRGLYEQYF	TGTGCCAGCAGCTTACTGGACAGGGGTTTGTACGAGCAGTACTTC
.	many	TRBV19	TRBJ2-7	CASSWATSYEQYF	TGTGCCAGTAGCTGGGCCACCTCCTACGAGCAGTACTTC
.	few	TRBV9	TRBJ2-5	CASSVVPGIQETQYF	TGTGCCAGCAGCGTAGTTCCGGGGATCCAAGAGACCCAGTACTTC
TRBD1	many	TRBV6-2/TRBV6-3	TRBJ1-1	CASSYETTGGITEAFF	TGTGCCAGCAGTTACGAAACTACAGGGGGAATTACTGAAGCTTTCTTT
.	many	TRBV7-9	TRBJ2-7	CASARSYEQYF	TGTGCCAGCGCCAGGTCCTACGAGCAGTACTTC
.	many	TRBV20-1	TRBJ1-5	CSARTVGNQPQHF	TGCAGTGCGAGGACAGTAGGCAATCAGCCCCAGCATTTT
.	few	TRBV28	TRBJ2-7	CASSFNPSGVEQYF	TGTGCCAGCAGTTTTAATCCATCGGGTGTCGAGCAGTACTTC
TRBD2	few	TRBV20-1	TRBJ2-1	CSARGTSVSSYNEQFF	TGCAGTGCTAGAGGGACTAGCGTAAGCTCCTACAATGAGCAGTTCTTC
.	few	TRBV7-9	TRBJ1-1	CASSSRGGGDLEAFF	TGTGCCAGCAGCTCACGGGGGGGGGGGGACCTTGAAGCTTTCTTT
.	many	TRBV13	TRBJ2-7	CASSRPGQTEEQYF	TGTGCCAGCAGCCGACCCGGACAGACAGAGGAGCAGTACTTC